This record concerns one T cell receptor beta chain sequence. The sample originates from a study of blood T cell repertoires in COVID-19. The V gene end was trimmed by 5 bases and the J gene end by 5 bases; junction bases not matched to a gene: 9. This CDR3 comprises 14 residues. CDR1 MNHNY and CDR2 SVGAGI come from the germline V gene (reference sequence). Clinical history as reported by participants underpinned cohort assignment. Exposed volunteers were people who met a COVID-19 case within 2 weeks before study entry. This table comes from immunoSEQ multiplex PCR, and its TCRdb copy is limited to in-frame clones, with some not included. The data show 330,000 or so clones, roughly 90% seen once.

V is TRBV6-6 and J is TRBJ2-7; 7 nucleotides align to TRBD1. The sequenced material came from PBMCs or T cells enriched from blood (not recorded which). This receptor was obtained from a woman in her twenties or thirties who had been exposed to COVID-19. CDR3 nucleotides: TGTGCCAGCAGTGCCGACAGGGCCAACCACGAGCAGTACTTC. Residues: CASSADRANHEQYF.